What follows is one TCR beta chain and its context. This clone is a singleton in its sample. Its antigen specificity is not known. The record has no base qualities; no much larger clone is one base away. In the germline V gene, CDR1 corresponds to SQVTM and CDR2 to ANQGSEA. The CDR3 runs 13 amino acids, cysteine and phenylalanine included. Only the CDR3 portion is preserved as DNA: 39 bases, with reading frame beginning at the first base. From V the trimming removes 6 bases and from J it removes 4 bases, while the gene matches leave 6 bases of the junction unaccounted for. In Seattle, one collaborating source enrolled patients while the infection was active and tracked those patients longitudinally over the course of disease. Each collaborating institution followed its own protocols to collect whole blood in K2EDTA tubes. Collaborator samples were shipped for TCRbeta analysis as frozen whole blood, isolated PBMCs, or DNA extracted from either sample type.

These data originate in a study of blood T cell repertoires in COVID-19 (dated by TCRdb to about 2020). General notes on the study: Samples covering the acute and convalescent phases of COVID-19 were provided by collaborators in the United States, Italy and Spain. The prospective study material was composed of cDNA or gDNA derived from T cells, B-cell-depleted T cells, or PBMCs. The dataset comprised deeply sampled blood TCRbeta repertoires from subjects exposed to, actively infected with, or recovered from COVID-19. The repertoires were made available in a free public database intended to serve as a resource for research on the immune response to SARS-CoV-2. Samples were obtained from the ongoing ImmuneRACE study (first 160 participants) and from over 1,000 subjects provided by 6 global collaborators. A de-identified subject ID, COVID-19 status, age in years and sex were almost always included in the sample metadata. Where available, HLA class I and class II types were obtained from metadata supplied by the sample provider rather than from assay-based typing. Overall study outcomes, separate from this receptor: The amount of clinical and demographic metadata varied by source and participant and was provided uncurated.

The immunoSEQ Assay, a bias-controlled multiplex PCR, was used to amplify TCRbeta CDR3 regions from genomic DNA. In the paper's pipeline: The number of nucleated cells in each sample was estimated by amplification of reference gene primers within the assay. To quantify the absolute abundance of each unique TCRbeta CDR3 rearrangement, sequence reads were collapsed and filtered. Productive Simpson clonality was computed per sample as the square root of Simpson's diversity index over productive rearrangements. TCRdb carries this immuneACCESS record with in-frame sequences only. Its versions omit some clonotypes, under half of them owing to an unresolved V gene in the studies checked, with the rest unexplained. V and J calls and clone size come straight from that table; D and trimming were deduced from the DNA. Recorded for this sample are 390,000 or so clones; 89% of them occurred a single time. The top ten clonotypes cover approximately 3% of the sample.

Sample: peripheral blood. Recombination joined TRBV29-1 with TRBJ2-3; 8 middle bases align to TRBD2. The receptor comes from a young woman with COVID-19, enrolled during active disease. The sequenced DNA: TGCAGCGTACCCGGGGGGGCTCCAGATACGCAGTATTTT. This yields the protein CSVPGGAPDTQYF.